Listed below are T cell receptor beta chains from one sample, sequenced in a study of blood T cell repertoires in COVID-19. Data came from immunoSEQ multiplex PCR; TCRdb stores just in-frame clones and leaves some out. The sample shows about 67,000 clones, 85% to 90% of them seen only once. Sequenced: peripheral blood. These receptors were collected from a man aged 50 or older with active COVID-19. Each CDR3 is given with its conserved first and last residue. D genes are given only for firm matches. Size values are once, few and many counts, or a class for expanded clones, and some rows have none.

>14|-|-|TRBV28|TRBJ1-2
TGTGCCAGCAGTTTAAATGTACGGGGCTATGGCTACACCTTC
CASSLNVRGYGYTF
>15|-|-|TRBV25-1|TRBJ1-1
TGTGCCACAAAAGGGGGGGGCGGAGGGGAGACTGAAGCTTTCTTT
CATKGGGGGETEAFF
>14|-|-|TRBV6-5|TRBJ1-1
TGTGCCAGCAGTTACGGGACGAGGGGGACTGAAGCTTTCTTT
CASSYGTRGTEAFF
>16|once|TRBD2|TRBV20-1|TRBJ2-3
TGCAGTGCTAGTCCCGCGGGGCTAGCGGACACAGATACGCAGTATTTT
CSASPAGLADTDTQYF
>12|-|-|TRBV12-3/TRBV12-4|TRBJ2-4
TGTGCCAGCAGTTGGGGAGGCAACATTCAGTACTTC
CASSWGGNIQYF
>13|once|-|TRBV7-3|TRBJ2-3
TGTGCCAGCAGCGCGACTCCCACAGATACGCAGTATTTT
CASSATPTDTQYF
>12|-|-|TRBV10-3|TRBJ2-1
TGTGCCATCAGCCAACTAAGCAATGAGCAGTTCTTC
CAISQLSNEQFF
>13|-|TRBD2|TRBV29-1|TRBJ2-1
TGCAGCGTTGAAGGGGGGGGGAACAATGAGCAGTTCTTC
CSVEGGGNNEQFF
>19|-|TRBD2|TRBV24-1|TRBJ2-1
TGTGCCACCAGTGATTCAACGACCTGGCCCGGGACTAGTCTTAATGAGCAGTTCTTC
CATSDSTTWPGTSLNEQFF
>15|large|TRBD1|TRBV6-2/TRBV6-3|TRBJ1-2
TGTGCCAGCAGTTACGGCAGGGGGCGTACCTATGGCTACACCTTC
CASSYGRGRTYGYTF
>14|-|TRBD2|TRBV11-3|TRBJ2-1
TGTGCCAGCAGCTGGGGACTAGCGGGAGTTGAGCAGTTCTTC
CASSWGLAGVEQFF
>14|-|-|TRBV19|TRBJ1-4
TGTGCCAGTAGTATTGGAGGGTCGGTTAAAAAACTGTTTTTT
CASSIGGSVKKLFF
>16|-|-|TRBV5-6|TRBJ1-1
TGTGCCAGCAGCCGCCGGGACTTAAGCATGAACACTGAAGCTTTCTTT
CASSRRDLSMNTEAFF
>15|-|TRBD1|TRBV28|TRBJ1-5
TGTGCCAGCAGAGCACCTACAGGGGTCGGACAGCCCCAGCATTTT
CASRAPTGVGQPQHF
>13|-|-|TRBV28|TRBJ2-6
TGTGCCAGCAGTTTTATTGGGGCCAACGTCCTGACTTTC
CASSFIGANVLTF
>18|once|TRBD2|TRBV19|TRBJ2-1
TGTGCCAGCGAAAGCGGGGGAGGTCTTGCCGGCCTACGGGTAGCGCAGTTCTTC
CASESGGGLAGLRVAQFF
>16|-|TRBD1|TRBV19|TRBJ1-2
TGTGCCAGTAGCGAATCACCGACAGGGGTTGCCTATGGCTACACCTTC
CASSESPTGVAYGYTF
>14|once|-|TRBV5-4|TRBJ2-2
TGTGCCAGCACGCTAAGCCAGGGTACCGGGGAGCTGTTTTTT
CASTLSQGTGELFF
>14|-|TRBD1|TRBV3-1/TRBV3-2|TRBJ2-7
TGTGCCAGCAGCCAACCGGGACAGCACTACGAGCAGTACTTC
CASSQPGQHYEQYF
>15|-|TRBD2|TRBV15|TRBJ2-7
TGTGCCACCAGCAGTGATCCCGGCAGCGGGACCGAGCAGTACTTC
CATSSDPGSGTEQYF
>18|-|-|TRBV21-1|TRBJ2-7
TGTGCCAGCAGCAAAGTGGGGACTAGCGGGAGGTTCTCCTACGAGCAGTACTTC
CASSKVGTSGRFSYEQYF
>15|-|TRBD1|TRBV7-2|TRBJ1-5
TGTGCCAGCAGCGCGACCGGGACAGAGTATCAGCCCCAGCATTTT
CASSATGTEYQPQHF
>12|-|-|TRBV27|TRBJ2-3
TGTGCCAGCAGCCTTGGGGGGAATACGCAGTATTTT
CASSLGGNTQYF
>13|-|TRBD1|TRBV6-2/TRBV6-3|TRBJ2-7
TGTGCCAGCAGTAGACAGGGCCGCTACGAGCAGTACTTC
CASSRQGRYEQYF
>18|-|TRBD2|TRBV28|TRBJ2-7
TGTGCCAGCAGTTTTCTTACTAGCGGGAGGAGTAGCTCCTACGAGCAGTACTTC
CASSFLTSGRSSSYEQYF
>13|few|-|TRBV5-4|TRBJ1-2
TGTGCCAGCAGCTTGGACGGGGTCTATGGCTACACCTTC
CASSLDGVYGYTF
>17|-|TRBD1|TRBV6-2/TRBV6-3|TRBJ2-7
TGTGCCAGCAGTTCGATCTTAAGACAGGGGAGACCCTACGAGCAGTACTTC
CASSSILRQGRPYEQYF
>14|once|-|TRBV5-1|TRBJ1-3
TGCGCCAGCAGTGTAGGAGGTGCTGGAAACACCATATATTTT
CASSVGGAGNTIYF
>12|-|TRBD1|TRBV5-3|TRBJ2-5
TGTGCCAGAAGCACTTGGACAGGCCTTTCGGACTTC
CARSTWTGLSDF
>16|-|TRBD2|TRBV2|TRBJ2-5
TGTGCCAGCAGTGTGGGACTAGCGGGAGGTCAAGAGACCCAGTACTTC
CASSVGLAGGQETQYF
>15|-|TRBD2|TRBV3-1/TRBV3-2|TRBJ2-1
TGTGCCAGCAGCCCCGGTCTAGCGGGAGCCCATGAGCAGTTCTTC
CASSPGLAGAHEQFF
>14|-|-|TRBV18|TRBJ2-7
TGTGCCAGCTCACCTTTCGGTCCCGAGGGCGAGCAGTACTTC
CASSPFGPEGEQYF
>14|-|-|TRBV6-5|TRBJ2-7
TGTGCCTCCTTTGAAGGGAGGCCCTCCTACGAGCAGTACTTC
CASFEGRPSYEQYF
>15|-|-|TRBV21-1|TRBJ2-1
TGTGCCAGCAGCAAAGTAGCCGGGACTAGCGGAGAGCAGTTCTTC
CASSKVAGTSGEQFF
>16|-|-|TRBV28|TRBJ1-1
TGTGCCAGCAGTCCCCTAGCCCAGTTCATGAACACTGAAGCTTTCTTT
CASSPLAQFMNTEAFF
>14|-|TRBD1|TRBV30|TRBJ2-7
TGTGCCTGGACCCGCCCCGGGACAGCCTACGAGCAGTACTTC
CAWTRPGTAYEQYF
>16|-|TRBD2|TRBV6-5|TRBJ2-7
TGTGCCAGCAGTTACTCTTGGACTAGCGGAGTGTACGAGCAGTACTTC
CASSYSWTSGVYEQYF
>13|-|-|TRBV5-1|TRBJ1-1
TGCGCCAGCCGAGTTCGGGTCGCGGCTGAAGCTTTCTTT
CASRVRVAAEAFF
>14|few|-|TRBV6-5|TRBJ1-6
TGTGCCAGCAGCCCCCGGACAGTGAATTCACCCCTCCACTTT
CASSPRTVNSPLHF
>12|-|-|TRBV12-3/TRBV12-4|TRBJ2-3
TGTGCCAGCAGGGACAACGGTGATACGCAGTATTTT
CASRDNGDTQYF
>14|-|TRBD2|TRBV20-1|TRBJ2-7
TGCAGTGCTAGTGGGCTAGCGGGATCCTACGAGCAGTACTTC
CSASGLAGSYEQYF
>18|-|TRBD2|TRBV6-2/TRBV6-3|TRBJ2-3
TGTGCCAGCAGTTACGTACCGGGACTAGCGGGAGGCCCAGATACGCAGTATTTT
CASSYVPGLAGGPDTQYF
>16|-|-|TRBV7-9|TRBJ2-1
TGTGCCAGCAGCTTATGGACTGTCTCCGGGTATAGTGAGCAGTTCTTC
CASSLWTVSGYSEQFF
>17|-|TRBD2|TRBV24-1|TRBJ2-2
TGTGCCACCAGTGACTCCATAGCGGGAGGGAGATCCGGGGAGCTGTTTTTT
CATSDSIAGGRSGELFF
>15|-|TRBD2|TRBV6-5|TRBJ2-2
TGTGCCAGCGGTCTAGCGGGAAAGGGTACCGGGGAGCTGTTTTTT
CASGLAGKGTGELFF
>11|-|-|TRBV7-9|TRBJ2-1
TGTGCCAGCAGCTTACTCAATGAGCAGTTCTTC
CASSLLNEQFF
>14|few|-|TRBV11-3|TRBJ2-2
TGTGCCAGCAGCTTAGACGGTTACACCGGGGAGCTGTTTTTT
CASSLDGYTGELFF
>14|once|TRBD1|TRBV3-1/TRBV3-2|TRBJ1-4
TGTGCCAGCAGCCAAGAAGGACAGGCTGAAAAACTGTTTTTT
CASSQEGQAEKLFF
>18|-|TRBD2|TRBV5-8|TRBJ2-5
TGTGCCAGCAGCTTGGGGGCTAGCGGGAGGGCCGATGGAGAGACCCAGTACTTC
CASSLGASGRADGETQYF
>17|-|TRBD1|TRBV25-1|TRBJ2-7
TGTGCCAGCAGCCCGGGACACAGGGGCACCATCCCGGGAGAGCAGTACTTC
CASSPGHRGTIPGEQYF
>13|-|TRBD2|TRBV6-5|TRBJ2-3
TGTGCCAGCAGGAGCGGGGGCGGGAATACGCAGTATTTT
CASRSGGGNTQYF
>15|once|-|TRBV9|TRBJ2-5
TGTGCCAGCAGCCTACAGTGGCTCCCGCAAGAGACCCAGTACTTC
CASSLQWLPQETQYF
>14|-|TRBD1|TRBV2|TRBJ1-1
TGTGCCAGCAGTCAAGACAGGGTGGGAACTGAAGCTTTCTTT
CASSQDRVGTEAFF
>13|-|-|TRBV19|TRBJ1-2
TGTGCCAGTAGTGGCAGGGATAACTATGGCTACACCTTC
CASSGRDNYGYTF
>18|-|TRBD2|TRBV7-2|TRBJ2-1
TGTGCCAGCAGCTTACTAACTAGCGGTATCGGCCTGGACAATGAGCAGTTCTTC
CASSLLTSGIGLDNEQFF